This record concerns one TCR beta chain sequence. The sample belongs to a study of T cells in Graves' hyperthyroidism and ophthalmopathy. Germline V gives CDR1 DFQATT, CDR2 SNEGSKA (reference sequence). CDR3 length: 15 amino acids. Template material for amplifying TCR beta CDR3 regions consisted of RNA transcripts. Researchers ran a first-round RT-PCR on the TCR CDR3 using the HTBI primer set. Via MiXCR, TCRdb re-called the multiplex PCR reads, giving one row per CDR3 protein. The repertoire has fewer than 350,000 distinct CDR3 sequences, roughly 15% of them found once; the top ten carry roughly 8%. The clonotype originates from a woman under 40 with Graves' hyperthyroidism that later progressed to Graves' ophthalmopathy. Material for sequencing was blood. The chain carries TRBV20-1 and TRBJ2-1; D ambiguous. The CDR3 DNA reads TGCAGCGTTGAAGATCAGGCCGCCCACAACAATGAGCAGTTCTTC. Translating gives CSVEDQAAHNNEQFF.